This TCR beta chain derives from a study of T cell responses to AZD1222 COVID-19 vaccine. Study findings and constraints: As reported, nearly half of all spike-specific TCRs target variant regions that are unmutated. Repertoires were collected only later (after the peak T cell response had occurred). Breadth and depth of Spike-specific TCRs rose after two AZD1222 doses. The donor cohort was predominantly white British with a female majority, and clonal diversity may have been underestimated.

The junction had 5 bases not matched to a gene; V was cut back by 5 bases and J by 4 bases. CDR1 is SGHTA, CDR2 FQGNSA, per germline. This CDR3 region has 16 residues. To note about this clone: Its matching antigen is unknown.

The data were produced by immunoSEQ multiplex PCR, yet TCRdb's version contains in-frame clones alone and is incomplete. The sample lists approximately 140,000 clones, approximately 90% seen once, with approximately 5.1% in the top ten. This chain links TRBV7-2 with TRBJ2-2; 12 bases agree with TRBD2. The sequences come from peripheral blood, collected on day 0 of AZD1222 vaccination. The TCR comes from an adult in good health. The CDR3 sequence is CASSHTSGRRTGELFF. The CDR3 DNA sequence: TGTGCCAGCAGCCACACTAGCGGGAGGCGCACCGGGGAGCTGTTTTTT. The complete variable domain, with remaining parts taken from reference TRBV7-2 and TRBJ2-2, reads GAGVSQSPSNKVTEKGKDVELRCDPISGHTALYWYRQSLGQGLEFLIYFQGNSAPDKSGLPSDRFSAERTGGSVSTLTIQRTQQEDSAVYLCASSHTSGRRTGELFFGEGSRLTVL.